The next 29 T cell receptor beta chains were all read from a single sample in a study of blood T cells in healthy people across ages. The second PCR ran roughly 7 to 12 cycles with a sample-barcoded 5' primer and J-beta primers. TCRdb fed the 5' RACE reads into MiXCR, producing one record per CDR3 protein. The sample includes approximately 1.5 million distinct CDR3 sequences, less than 45% seen only once; the top ten take just over 4%. The specimen sequenced was blood. The receptors were sampled from a woman aged 18-29 years in good health.

The chain links TRBV10-2 to TRBJ2-7, with 9 bases identical to TRBD2. The closer fit of TRBJ2-5 to the DNA end suggests the J call may be wrong. Germline CDR1 is WSHSY and CDR2 is SAAADI. The length of the CDR3 is 17 residues. The CDR3 loop reads CASRARGGAVNQETQYF. CDR3 nucleotides: TGCGCCAGCAGGGCTCGCGGGGGGGCGGTAAACCAAGAGACCCAGTACTTC.

J is TRBJ2-1 and V is TRBV7-3; 7 nucleotides align to TRBD1. The CDR3 has 15 residues. Losses at the gene ends were 4 bases for V and 5 bases for J; bases not matched to a gene: 8. Germline V CDR1 and CDR2: SGHTA, FQGTGA. The CDR3 region is CASSSGQTSNNEQFF. The CDR3 DNA follows: TGTGCCAGCAGCTCGGGACAGACGTCAAACAATGAGCAGTTCTTC.

This clonotype was seen only a few times. This CDR3 reads CASSTGLAAEQYF. In DNA, the CDR3 is TGTGCCAGCAGTACGGGACTAGCCGCTGAGCAGTACTTC. The V call is TRBV12-3 or TRBV12-4, the J call TRBJ2-5, with TRBD2 identical over 9 bases. The length of the CDR3 is 13 residues. Trimming cost V 5 bases and J 11 bases; bases outside gene matches: 9.

This clonotype was observed a few times. The chain joins TRBV6-5 to TRBJ2-7; 7 bases line up with TRBD1. J lost 10 bases, V lost 0 bases, and 3 bases had no gene match. Germline V gene lookup returns CDR1 MNHEY and CDR2 SVGAGI. The CDR3 contains 12 residues. CDR3 region: CASSYSGQVQYF. CDR3 sequence (DNA): TGTGCCAGCAGTTACTCCGGACAGGTCCAGTACTTC.

The CDR3 coding sequence is TGTGCCACCAGTGCCCCGACAGGGGACAAAAACATTCAGTACTTC. The encoded protein is CATSAPTGDKNIQYF. V gene TRBV24-1 combines with J gene TRBJ2-4; 8 bases are a match to TRBD1. The CDR3 is made up of 15 amino acids. Germline V gives CDR1 KGHDR, CDR2 SFDVKD. V lost 5 bases to trimming and J lost 3 bases; unmatched junction nucleotides: 5.

This clonotype was seen more than once but under ten times. The gene calls are TRBV18 and TRBJ2-7; TRBD2 might be the D (6 bases). The V end lost 1 base, the J end lost 7 bases, and 8 bases lay between the germline ends. The CDR3 contains 12 residues. CDR1 is KGHSH, CDR2 LQKENI, per germline. This CDR3 is CASSPRSGEQYF. CDR3 coding DNA: TGTGCCAGCTCACCACGGAGCGGGGAGCAGTACTTC.

This chain connects TRBV27 to TRBJ2-7; TRBD2 might be the D (5 bases). CDR3 length: 15 residues. Germline CDR1 reads MNHEY; CDR2 reads SMNVEV (reference sequence). V was clipped by 5 bases and J by 7 bases, with 21 bases between them. CDR3 region: CASSAADSSYNEQYF. The CDR3 DNA sequence: TGTGCCAGCAGTGCTGCGGACTCGTCCTACAATGAGCAGTACTTC.

The chain has TRBV20-1 and TRBJ2-2; 8 bases agree with TRBD2. V lost 3 bases, J lost 1 base, and 7 bases stayed unmatched. The CDR3 has 16 amino acids. Per the germline V gene, CDR1 is DFQATT and CDR2 is SNEGSKA (reference sequence). CDR3 nucleotides: TGCAGTGCTAGGATTGCGGGAGGAAGGAACACCGGGGAGCTGTTTTTT. Protein: CSARIAGGRNTGELFF.

The V gene is TRBV12-3 or TRBV12-4, the J gene TRBJ2-4, with 13 bases identical to TRBD2. Judging by the DNA end, TRBJ2-7 fits better; the J call may be wrong. The CDR3 covers 18 residues. This CDR3 reads CASSFGTSGARSSYEQYF. In DNA, the CDR3 is TGTGCCAGCAGTTTCGGGACTAGCGGGGCTAGAAGCTCCTACGAGCAGTACTTC.

This clonotype was seen a handful of times. CDR3 in amino acids: CASSQPTVEAFF. In DNA, the CDR3 is TGTGCCAGCAGCCAACCGACAGTTGAAGCTTTCTTT. The J gene is TRBJ1-1, the V gene TRBV13, with D perhaps TRBD1 (5 bases). This CDR3 is 12 amino acids long. Trimming stripped 5 bases from V and 7 bases from J, with 11 bases between. Germline CDR1 PRHDT, CDR2 FYEKMQ (reference sequence).

The J gene is TRBJ2-7, the V gene TRBV27; D is uncertain. The germline V gene encodes CDR1 MNHEY and CDR2 SMNVEV (reference sequence). V was shortened by 2 bases and J by 6 bases, with 11 bases between the two germline ends. This CDR3 has 13 residues. In DNA, the CDR3 is TGTGCCAGCAGTTTACGACAAATGCGCGAGCAGTACTTC. Amino acid sequence: CASSLRQMREQYF.

The chain carries TRBV20-1 and TRBJ2-3; D perhaps matches TRBD2 (6 bases). The ends were cut back, 3 bases at V and 9 bases at J, with 13 bases in the middle. CDR3 size: 12 residues. From germline, CDR1 is DFQATT and CDR2 SNEGSKA (reference sequence). As DNA, the CDR3 is TGCAGTGCTAGGTTACTAGCAAACACGCAGTATTTT. Translated: CSARLLANTQYF.

CDR3 sequence reads: CATSDLSARDNEQFF. CDR3 DNA: TGTGCCACCAGTGATTTGTCGGCCAGGGACAATGAGCAGTTCTTC. The J gene is TRBJ2-1, the V gene TRBV24-1; D is possibly TRBD1 (5 bases). Germline CDR1 KGHDR, CDR2 SFDVKD. This CDR3 is 15 amino acids long. V lost 0 bases, J lost 5 bases, and 10 bases lay in between.

J is TRBJ2-7 and V is TRBV6-2 or TRBV6-3; 9 bases agree with TRBD2. Looked up from germline, CDR1 is MNHEY and CDR2 is SVGEGT. J gave up 3 bases and V 2 bases, and 5 bases lay outside the gene matches. The CDR3 is made up of 15 amino acids. CDR3 residues: CASSYPTSGDYEQYF. Here the CDR3 DNA reads TGTGCCAGCAGTTACCCGACTAGCGGTGACTACGAGCAGTACTTC.

The chain joins TRBV28 to TRBJ2-1; the match to TRBD2 covers 9 bases. CDR1 is MDHEN and CDR2 is SYDVKM in the germline V gene. J lost 7 bases, V lost 10 bases, and 11 bases had no gene match. The CDR3 contains 14 residues. The CDR3 sequence is CATLIGGRGNEQFF. CDR3 bases: TGTGCCACCCTCATTGGCGGGAGGGGAAATGAGCAGTTCTTC.

This chain links TRBV5-1 with TRBJ2-1; 8 bases are shared with TRBD1. The germline gives CDR1 SGHRS, CDR2 YFSETQ. The CDR3 runs to 17 residues. V trimming: 3 bases; J trimming: 0 bases; junction bases outside the gene matches: 8. In DNA form, the CDR3 reads TGCGCCAGCAGCTATGTCAGGGGGCGCGGCTCCTACAATGAGCAGTTCTTC. Residues: CASSYVRGRGSYNEQFF.

J is TRBJ1-4 and V is TRBV7-9; no clear D gene. CDR1 and CDR2 from the germline V gene are SEHNR and FQNEAQ (reference sequence). The CDR3 loop spans 16 amino acids. With 1 base removed from V and 0 bases from J, the gap between germline ends came to 9 bases. The CDR3 region is CASSLVDTATNEKLFF. Written as DNA, the CDR3 is TGTGCCAGCAGCTTAGTTGACACAGCAACTAATGAAAAACTGTTTTTT.

The chain combines TRBV6-2 or TRBV6-3 with TRBJ1-1; D gene uncertain. The CDR3 has 12 residues. The V end lost 2 bases, the J end lost 11 bases, and 12 bases lay between the germline ends. Looked up from germline, CDR1 is MNHEY and CDR2 is SVGEGT. CDR3 DNA: TGTGCCAGCAGTTACAGATTCATCGACGCTTTCTTT. Amino acid sequence: CASSYRFIDAFF.

This chain uses TRBV5-1 with TRBJ1-5; the D gene is possibly TRBD1 (6 bases). The CDR3 is 15 amino acids. Per the germline V gene, CDR1 is SGHRS and CDR2 is YFSETQ. Trimming removed 4 bases from V and 6 bases from J, with 17 bases in between. The CDR3 loop is CASSLGYRDGQPQHF. The CDR3, as DNA: TGCGCCAGCAGCCTGGGGTACAGGGATGGTCAGCCCCAGCATTTT.

This clonotype came up once. V usage is TRBV20-1 and J usage is TRBJ2-7; 9 bases map to TRBD1. Germline assignment: CDR1 DFQATT and CDR2 SNEGSKA (reference sequence). Trimming removed 5 bases from V and 7 bases from J; junction bases left unmatched: 9. CDR3 length: 13 amino acids. CDR3 residues: CSARRGQGGEQYF. In nucleotides, the CDR3 is TGCAGTGCTCGTAGGGGACAGGGCGGTGAGCAGTACTTC.

J is TRBJ2-3 and V is TRBV5-1; weak D call: TRBD2 (7 bases). Germline CDR1 reads SGHRS; CDR2 reads YFSETQ. Trimming cost V 3 bases and J 4 bases, with 24 bases left between them. This CDR3 is built from 18 residues. CDR3 sequence reads: CASSSTMDGGAGADTQYF. In nucleotides, the CDR3 is TGCGCCAGCAGCTCAACGATGGATGGGGGGGCGGGGGCAGATACGCAGTATTTT.

The chain carries TRBV6-2 or TRBV6-3 and TRBJ1-1, with unresolved D. CDR3 length equals 13 residues. Trimming pared 0 bases from V and 5 bases from J, leaving 7 bases between. From germline, CDR1 is MNHEY and CDR2 SVGEGT. In nucleotides, the CDR3 is TGTGCCAGCAGTTACTCGACTAGAACTGAAGCTTTCTTT. Translated, it gives CASSYSTRTEAFF.

This clonotype was seen at least ten times. The V gene is TRBV29-1, the J gene TRBJ2-1; no clear D gene. The germline V gene has CDR1 SQVTM and CDR2 ANQGSEA. The CDR3 sequence is 13 residues long. Trimming took off 8 bases at V and 0 bases at J, with 11 bases between the two ends. CDR3 sequence: CSSSSSSYNEQFF. In nucleotides, the CDR3 is TGCAGCTCGAGCTCCAGCTCCTACAATGAGCAGTTCTTC.

The chain recombines TRBV6-5 with TRBJ1-6; D is undetermined. Germline CDR1 is MNHEY and CDR2 is SVGAGI. The CDR3 has 13 residues. V lost 2 bases and J lost 10, with 9 bases in between. CDR3 nucleotides: TGTGCCAGCAGTTACCGGAGAGGGTCACCCCTCCACTTT. Protein sequence: CASSYRRGSPLHF.

V is TRBV2 and J is TRBJ2-1; D gene ambiguous. V was pared by 11 bases and J by 4 bases, with 9 bases between. This CDR3 contains 11 residues. Germline CDR1 SNHLY, CDR2 FYNNEI. The CDR3 sequence is CACGPYNEQFF. In DNA form, the CDR3 reads TGTGCCTGCGGTCCGTACAATGAGCAGTTCTTC.

This clonotype has just a few counts. The chain joins TRBV7-2 to TRBJ2-2, with 11 bases identical to TRBD2. The ends lost 4 bases at V and 3 bases at J; junction bases unmatched: 7. This CDR3 has 17 residues. The germline gives CDR1 SGHTA, CDR2 FQGNSA. CDR3 DNA sequence: TGTGCCAGCAGCTACGCACTAGCGGGAGTGTACACCGGGGAGCTGTTTTTT. It specifies CASSYALAGVYTGELFF.

The V call is TRBV29-1, the J call TRBJ2-7; D may be TRBD2 (6 bases). CDR1 SQVTM and CDR2 ANQGSEA come from the germline V gene. V dropped 7 bases and J dropped 0 bases, with 16 bases sitting between them. This CDR3 has 14 residues. The CDR3 region has the DNA TGCAGCGCCCGAACCGTGACTAGCTCCTACGAGCAGTACTTC. Translated: CSARTVTSSYEQYF.

The chain employs TRBV12-3 or TRBV12-4 and TRBJ1-6, with 10 bases matching TRBD1. The CDR3 is made up of 15 amino acids. The V segment lost 8 bases and the J segment 7 bases; nucleotides outside the gene matches: 8. CDR3 sequence reads: CASSIWTGGNSPLHF. In DNA, the CDR3 is TGTGCCAGCTCCATTTGGACAGGGGGAAATTCACCCCTCCACTTT.

Notes on this clonotype: This CDR3 is missing its conserved last phenylalanine or tryptophan, likely due to a read error. The chain employs TRBV7-6 and TRBJ2-1; D is possibly TRBD1 (6 bases). Trimming cost V 5 bases and J 5 bases, with 16 bases left between them. The germline gives CDR1 SGHVS, CDR2 FNYEAQ. The length of the CDR3 is 15 residues. The CDR3 coding sequence is TGTGCCAGCAGCCGCGCGTCAGGGGACAACAATGAGCAGTTCTTA. Translation: CASSRASGDNNEQFL.